This TCR beta chain was identified in a study of blood T cell repertoires in COVID-19. Study information: The United States, Italy and Spain provided the acute and convalescent COVID-19 samples.

Authors' methods: Reference gene primer amplification gave estimated nucleated cell counts. Sequencing was performed with immunoSEQ multiplex PCR; in TCRdb, only in-frame clones are kept and a portion is missing. The DNA was the basis for D and trimming; V, J and clone size are from that table. Among over 35,000 clones listed, about four fifths were seen once. V shed 1 base and J shed 3 bases, with 6 bases lying between them. Germline lookup yields CDR1 KGHSH and CDR2 LQKENI. The CDR3 has 13 residues. This TCR was sampled from a human donor with acute or convalescent COVID-19. The donor label of this sample is uncertain. This rearrangement joins TRBV18 to TRBJ1-1; possible D gene TRBD1, 6 bases. The sequenced sample consisted of peripheral blood. CDR3 DNA: TGTGCCAGCTCACCACAGGGGGACACTGAAGCTTTCTTT. Translating gives CASSPQGDTEAFF.